The rows below give T cell receptor beta chains drawn from one sample of a study of T-cell memory formation after mild COVID-19. TCRdb used MiXCR to reprocess the 5' RACE reads, holding one entry per CDR3 protein. This sample carries roughly 480,000 distinct CDR3 sequences, nearly 25% of them seen once, and the ten largest clones take roughly an eighth. Sequencing was performed on PBMCs or a T cell subset sorted from them (not recorded which). The receptors derive from an adult woman who had mild COVID-19 (a few samples of this study predate the infection). Cell type and time point are not known. Each CDR3 is given with its conserved first and last residue. The D gene is left open where the match is weak. Rows may omit the clone size; those that give it use once, few, many or a size class.

clone size,J gene,D gene,V gene,CDR3 protein,CDR3 DNA
few,TRBJ2-3,.,TRBV7-9,CASSPRQADTQYF,TGTGCCAGCAGCCCCCGACAGGCAGATACGCAGTATTTT
.,TRBJ2-7,.,TRBV5-1,CASSGTDPYEQYF,TGCGCCAGCAGCGGGACGGACCCCTACGAGCAGTACTTC
few,TRBJ2-7,TRBD2,TRBV3-1,CASSQELAGGYEQYF,TGTGCCAGCAGCCAGGAATTAGCGGGTGGCTACGAGCAGTACTTC
few,TRBJ1-3,.,TRBV6-5,CASSYSSDPSGNTIYF,TGTGCCAGCAGTTACAGCTCGGACCCATCTGGAAACACCATATATTTT
.,TRBJ2-3,.,TRBV3-1,CASSQPLGRGGADTQYF,TGTGCCAGCAGCCAGCCCTTAGGACGAGGGGGGGCAGATACGCAGTATTTT
.,TRBJ1-3,.,TRBV7-6,CASSRIPKGPGNTIYF,TGTGCCAGCAGTCGCATACCTAAAGGGCCTGGAAACACCATATATTTT
.,TRBJ2-7,.,TRBV7-2,CASSLAWDTLYEQYF,TGTGCCAGCAGCTTGGCCTGGGACACACTCTACGAGCAGTACTTC
.,TRBJ2-1,.,TRBV6-5,CASSWPGGNEQFF,TGTGCCAGCAGTTGGCCTGGGGGCAATGAGCAGTTCTTC
few,TRBJ2-3,.,TRBV4-2,CASSQTSVARTDTQYF,TGTGCCAGCAGCCAAACTTCCGTTGCACGCACAGATACGCAGTATTTT
few,TRBJ2-7,.,TRBV18,CASSPRESPYEQYF,TGTGCCAGCTCACCACGAGAATCTCCCTACGAGCAGTACTTC
.,TRBJ2-1,.,TRBV5-1,CASSQGPQQFF,TGCGCCAGCAGCCAGGGACCGCAGCAGTTCTTC
few,TRBJ2-5,TRBD2,TRBV20-1,CSARRSGGQETQYF,TGCAGTGCTAGGAGGAGCGGGGGTCAAGAGACCCAGTACTTC
.,TRBJ2-4,TRBD2,TRBV5-1,CASSLMGAGVGDIQYF,TGCGCCAGCAGCTTGATGGGAGCGGGAGTCGGGGACATTCAGTACTTC
.,TRBJ2-1,.,TRBV12-3/TRBV12-4,CASSPNSGPGYNEQFF,TGTGCCAGCAGTCCCAATAGCGGTCCTGGGTACAATGAGCAGTTCTTC
.,TRBJ2-3,.,TRBV12-3/TRBV12-4,CASSPPPRQTDTQYF,TGTGCCAGCAGTCCCCCCCCGAGGCAAACAGATACGCAGTATTTT
.,TRBJ2-2,.,TRBV29-1,CSVVTYTGELFF,TGCAGCGTTGTAACTTACACCGGGGAGCTGTTTTTT
.,TRBJ1-1,.,TRBV7-2,CASSVQTEAFF,TGTGCCAGCAGCGTGCAAACCGAAGCTTTCTTT
few,TRBJ2-3,TRBD2,TRBV12-3/TRBV12-4,CASSRTSGGPVQYF,TGTGCCAGCAGTCGGACTAGCGGGGGACCGGTGCAGTATTTT
.,TRBJ1-1,TRBD1,TRBV3-1,CASSQGTGSLNTEAFF,TGTGCCAGCAGCCAAGGGACAGGGAGCCTCAACACTGAAGCTTTCTTT
.,TRBJ2-1,TRBD2,TRBV7-3,CASSEPGLGGPQFF,TGTGCCAGCAGCGAACCGGGACTAGGGGGACCGCAGTTCTTC
.,TRBJ1-1,.,TRBV12-3/TRBV12-4,CASIRGGLNTEAFF,TGTGCCAGCATCCGGGGGGGGTTGAACACTGAAGCTTTCTTT
.,TRBJ1-4,.,TRBV5-1,CASSLVGTAEKLFF,TGCGCCAGCAGCTTGGTCGGAACGGCAGAAAAACTGTTTTTT
.,TRBJ2-7,.,TRBV7-6,CASSPLDITYEQYF,TGTGCCAGCAGCCCGTTGGACATTACCTACGAGCAGTACTTC
.,TRBJ2-5,.,TRBV15,CATTVRQLQETQYF,TGTGCCACCACAGTCAGGCAGCTCCAAGAGACCCAGTACTTC
.,TRBJ1-1,.,TRBV4-3,CASSQDRVGRNTEAFF,TGCGCCAGCAGCCAAGATCGGGTAGGAAGGAACACTGAAGCTTTCTTT